This T cell receptor beta chain was recovered during a study of cytomegalovirus exposure and HLA in healthy donors. Study findings and constraints: Some TCR beta chains (roughly 150 of them) were listed as cytomegalovirus-associated. In an earlier analysis, in roughly 580 donors, most V segments appeared productive either ~90% or ~30% of the time.

60 Vbeta and 13 Jbeta primers were used in PCR. The protocol was immunoSEQ multiplex PCR, while the TCRdb copy is restricted to in-frame clones and leaves out a portion. The sample shows around 100,000 clones, 78% of them seen only once. Germline V gives CDR1 SEHNR, CDR2 FQNEAQ (reference sequence). CDR3 length equals 16 residues. Concerning this clone itself: Its specificity is unknown. One end of the junction varies from germline; a read error may be responsible.

Donors in the study were healthy people who gave bone marrow. The sequencing input was PBMCs. J is TRBJ2-7 and V is TRBV7-9, with D tentatively TRBD2 (7 bases). The sequence came from a woman aged 40 to 50 in good health and CMV-seronegative. The DNA of the CDR3 is TGTTCCAGCAGCTCCGCCGGGGCGGGGGCTTCCTACGAGCAGTACTTC. Translation gives CSSSSAGAGASYEQYF.